Shown below are 15 T cell receptor beta chains from a single sample sequenced in a study of T cell responses to AZD1222 COVID-19 vaccine (dated by TCRdb to the early 2020s). The method behind the library was the immunoSEQ multiplex PCR assay. TCRdb's version of the immuneACCESS table is confined to in-frame rearrangements and falls short of the full clone set. An unresolved V gene accounts for under half of the shortfall where checked; the remainder is of unknown origin. Counted in this sample were around 130,000 clones; roughly 93% of them appeared once. Jointly, the top ten make up roughly 0.96% of the sample. In the paper's terms, the time point label means: baseline before first vaccination. The sequences come from peripheral blood, collected on day 0 of AZD1222 vaccination. The receptor source for this set is an adult in good health.

The V gene is TRBV6-5, the J gene TRBJ1-2; no reliable D call. Per germline, CDR1 MNHEY and CDR2 SVGAGI. V lost 8 bases to trimming and J lost 2 bases, with 6 bases between them. The CDR3 length is 11 residues. The DNA of the CDR3 is TGTGCCAGCGGCAAGAACTATGGCTACACCTTC. It encodes CASGKNYGYTF.

This chain joins TRBV29-1 and TRBJ1-1; tentatively, D is TRBD1 (6 bases). The CDR3 is made up of 14 amino acids. Germline loops: CDR1 SQVTM, CDR2 ANQGSEA. Trimming took off 1 base at V and 0 bases at J, with 9 bases between the two ends. The CDR3 DNA reads as TGCAGCGTTGAAGGAGGACAGCTGAACACTGAAGCTTTCTTT. Its translation is CSVEGGQLNTEAFF. The complete variable domain, with remaining parts taken from reference TRBV29-1 and TRBJ1-1, reads SAVISQKPSRDICQRGTSLTIQCQVDSQVTMMFWYRQQPGQSLTLIATANQGSEATYESGFVIDKFPISRPNLTFSTLTVSNMSPEDSSIYLCSVEGGQLNTEAFFGQGTRLTVV.

V usage is TRBV18 and J usage is TRBJ1-1; 9 positions agree with TRBD1. This CDR3 contains 16 residues. Germline-derived CDR1 and CDR2 are KGHSH and LQKENI. J was trimmed by 1 base and V by 1 base; bases with no gene match: 4. CDR3: CASSPRTGEGNTEAFF. CDR3 DNA: TGTGCCAGCTCACCACGGACAGGGGAAGGGAACACTGAAGCTTTCTTT.

The V gene is TRBV19, the J gene TRBJ1-3, with 9 positions matching TRBD1. From germline, CDR1 is LNHDA and CDR2 SQIVND (reference sequence). The CDR3 length is 14 residues. The V and J ends lost 6 bases and 10 bases, in that order; junction bases with no gene match: 10. CDR3: CASRRPGQGQTIYF. CDR3 nucleotide sequence: TGTGCCAGTAGGAGACCGGGACAGGGACAAACCATATATTTT.

The chain recombines TRBV18 with TRBJ1-5; tentatively, D is TRBD1 (5 bases). CDR3 length equals 13 residues. Trimming stripped 2 bases from V and 5 bases from J, with 7 bases between. Germline CDR1 reads KGHSH; CDR2 reads LQKENI. The CDR3 region has the DNA TGTGCCAGCTCACCAGGGGCGGATCAGCCCCAGCATTTT. Protein: CASSPGADQPQHF.

V and J are TRBV6-5 and TRBJ2-3; 9 nucleotides match TRBD1. The CDR3 has 14 amino acids. CDR1 is MNHEY, CDR2 SVGAGI, per germline. V was pared by 6 bases and J by 3 bases, with 4 bases of the junction left unmatched. This CDR3 is CASRRTGVTDTQYF. As DNA, the CDR3 is TGTGCCAGCAGGCGGACAGGGGTTACAGATACGCAGTATTTT.

The CDR3 reads CASSEALWGNQPQHF. The CDR3 bases are TGTGCCAGCAGTGAAGCGCTTTGGGGGAATCAGCCCCAGCATTTT. The chain couples TRBV6-1 to TRBJ1-5; perhaps TRBD1 as D (5 bases). Trimming took off 0 bases at V and 4 bases at J, with 10 bases between the two ends. From germline, CDR1 is MNHNS and CDR2 SASEGT. CDR3 length: 15 amino acids.

This chain connects TRBV4-2 to TRBJ1-2, with TRBD1 as a possible D gene (6 bases). The CDR3 has 16 residues. CDR1 and CDR2 from the germline V gene are LGHNA and YNFKEQ. V dropped 4 bases and J dropped 2 bases, with 17 bases sitting between them. The CDR3 DNA reads TGTGCCAGCAGCCCAGTCGGTAGGGGGGCGAACTATGGCTACACCTTC. Residues: CASSPVGRGANYGYTF.

With respect to this clone: This specimen includes other DNA sequences encoding the same CDR3. V gene TRBV9 combines with J gene TRBJ1-1; TRBD1 is a possible D gene (5 bases). The CDR3 has 13 amino acids. The germline gives CDR1 SGDLS, CDR2 YYNGEE. Trimming left V 0 bases short and J 3 bases short, with 6 bases between. The CDR3 reads CASSVGGDTEAFF. For the CDR3, the DNA is TGTGCCAGCAGCGTAGGAGGGGACACTGAAGCTTTCTTT.

The CDR3 here is CASSLVGSTNEKLFF. CDR3 sequence (DNA): TGTGCCAGCAGCTTAGTGGGGTCAACTAATGAAAAACTGTTTTTT. The V gene is TRBV7-2, the J gene TRBJ1-4, with D uncertain. The length of the CDR3 is 15 residues. V was shortened by 1 base and J by 0 bases, with 6 bases between the two germline ends. Germline V gene lookup returns CDR1 SGHTA and CDR2 FQGNSA.

This chain links TRBV5-5 with TRBJ1-1; D uncertain. The CDR3 sequence is 13 residues long. Germline values: CDR1 SGHKS, CDR2 YYEKEE (reference sequence). With 3 bases removed from V and 3 bases from J, the gap between germline ends came to 9 bases. The CDR3: CASSWTADTEAFF. As DNA, the CDR3 is TGTGCCAGCAGCTGGACGGCCGACACTGAAGCTTTCTTT.

The V call is TRBV5-1, the J call TRBJ1-1; weak D call: TRBD1 (6 bases). In germline, CDR1 is SGHRS, CDR2 YFSETQ. This CDR3 has 16 amino acids. The V and J ends lost 0 bases and 0 bases respectively, with 12 bases between them. CDR3 nucleotide sequence: TGCGCCAGCAGCTTGGACCGCGAGGGGGTGAACACTGAAGCTTTCTTT. Protein: CASSLDREGVNTEAFF.

The J gene is TRBJ1-5, the V gene TRBV18; 7 nucleotides agree with TRBD1. With V trimmed by 6 bases and J by 2 bases, 13 bases remained unmatched. The germline V gene encodes CDR1 KGHSH and CDR2 LQKENI. The CDR3 covers 17 residues. The CDR3 DNA reads as TGTGCCAGCTCCCACAGGGGCGGGCCTCGGGGCAATCAGCCCCAGCATTTT. Amino acids: CASSHRGGPRGNQPQHF.

The table lists this clone with many counts. The J gene is TRBJ1-1, the V gene TRBV10-3; D might be TRBD1 (5 bases). Trimming removed 2 bases from V and 5 bases from J, with 9 bases in between. Germline V gene data show CDR1 as ENHRY and CDR2 as SYGVKD. This CDR3 is built from 13 residues. The CDR3 loop is CAISEVGATEAFF. In nucleotides, the CDR3 is TGTGCCATCAGTGAGGTCGGGGCGACTGAAGCTTTCTTT.

The genes are TRBV10-2 and TRBJ1-3; D uncertain. Trimming pared 2 bases from V and 0 bases from J, leaving 5 bases between. The CDR3 length is 14 residues. Per the germline V gene, CDR1 is WSHSY and CDR2 is SAAADI. The CDR3 loop reads CASSEIRSGNTIYF. DNA of the CDR3: TGCGCCAGCAGTGAGATCCGCTCTGGAAACACCATATATTTT.